This passage covers 15 T cell receptor beta chains from one sample sequenced in a study of blood T cell repertoires in COVID-19. Repertoires were generated with immunoSEQ multiplex PCR, while TCRdb's copy carries only in-frame clones and drops some. The sample records 45,000 to 55,000 clones, around nine tenths being singletons. Sample: peripheral blood. These receptors were taken from a human donor in a cohort sampled during active COVID-19.

This chain uses TRBV11-2 with TRBJ2-7, with a possible D match to TRBD1 (5 bases). The CDR3 runs 15 residues. The V end lost 6 bases, the J end lost 6 bases, and 21 bases lay between the germline ends. CDR1 SGHAT and CDR2 FQNNGV come from the germline V gene. The CDR3 region is CASRTWKGVRFEQYF. DNA for the CDR3: TGTGCCAGCAGAACATGGAAAGGGGTTCGTTTCGAGCAGTACTTC.

This clone was found once. The chain carries TRBV2 and TRBJ1-3, with D maybe TRBD1 (6 bases). CDR1 and CDR2 from the germline V gene are SNHLY and FYNNEI. The CDR3 loop spans 15 amino acids. V dropped 2 bases and J dropped 0 bases, with 8 bases sitting between them. This chain's CDR3 is CASSEQGHSGNTIYF. DNA for the CDR3: TGTGCCAGCAGTGAACAGGGACACTCTGGAAACACCATATATTTT. Based on the CDR3 plus reference TRBV2 and TRBJ1-3, the full variable domain is EPEVTQTPSHQVTQMGQEVILRCVPISNHLYFYWYRQILGQKVEFLVSFYNNEISEKSEIFDDQFSVERPDGSNFTLKIRSTKLEDSAMYFCASSEQGHSGNTIYFGEGSWLTVV.

This clone was observed a few times. J is TRBJ2-2 and V is TRBV3-1 (or the pseudogene TRBV3-2), with 8 bases aligning to TRBD2. The V gene end was trimmed by 1 base and the J gene end by 2 bases; junction bases not matched to a gene: 3. Germline V CDR1 and CDR2: LGHDT, YNNKEL (reference sequence). This CDR3 has 16 amino acids. The chain's CDR3 is CASSQGGLANTGELFF. The CDR3 DNA reads TGTGCCAGCAGCCAAGGAGGACTAGCTAACACCGGGGAGCTGTTTTTT.

The chain links TRBV27 to TRBJ2-1; 10 nucleotides agree with TRBD2. The J segment lost 9 bases and the V segment lost 10 bases, leaving 9 bases of the junction unmatched. CDR3 size: 13 residues. Germline CDR1 MNHEY, CDR2 SMNVEV (reference sequence). The CDR3: CATGLAGEGEQFF. The CDR3 region has the DNA TGTGCCACCGGGCTAGCGGGAGAGGGTGAGCAGTTCTTC.

The rearrangement uses TRBV7-9 and TRBJ1-5; 7 bases line up with TRBD1. Trimming took 5 bases from V and 1 from J; bases not matched to a gene: 2. Germline loops: CDR1 SEHNR, CDR2 FQNEAQ (reference sequence). This CDR3 region has 14 residues. In DNA, the CDR3 is TGTGCCAGCAGCGCGACAGGGAGCAATCAGCCCCAGCATTTT. Amino acids: CASSATGSNQPQHF.

This clone was observed a single time. V and J are TRBV5-5 and TRBJ2-2; D unclear. CDR3 length: 14 amino acids. The V gene lost 0 bases and the J gene lost 5 bases, with 8 bases spanning the gap. The V gene's germline CDR1 is SGHKS and CDR2 YYEKEE (reference sequence). The CDR3, as DNA: TGTGCCAGCAGCTTGGCGGGTGTTACCGGGGAGCTGTTTTTT. Amino acids: CASSLAGVTGELFF.

This chain connects TRBV2 to TRBJ2-7; 10 bases match TRBD2. The CDR3 consists of 16 residues. CDR1 and CDR2 from the germline V gene are SNHLY and FYNNEI. J gave up 2 bases and V 5 bases, and 9 bases lay outside the gene matches. DNA for the CDR3: TGTGCCAGCAGTCGGGGAGCTAGCGGGGGAACCTACGAGCAGTACTTC. It encodes CASSRGASGGTYEQYF.

The V gene is TRBV6-5, the J gene TRBJ1-1; tentatively, D is TRBD1 (5 bases). Germline-derived CDR1 and CDR2 are MNHEY and SVGAGI. The CDR3 consists of 14 residues. V lost 4 bases, J lost 1 base, and 10 bases lay in between. The CDR3 reads CASSSLTGNTEAFF. Here the CDR3 DNA reads TGTGCCAGCAGTTCGTTAACAGGGAACACTGAAGCTTTCTTT.

This clone was counted a few times. CDR3 sequence (DNA): TGTGCCAGCAGTTTTTCCACTCGACAGTCCTCCTACGAGCAGTACTTC. This gives the protein CASSFSTRQSSYEQYF. The chain is built from TRBV27 and TRBJ2-7, with D maybe TRBD1 (5 bases). The V gene lost 3 bases and the J gene lost 0 bases, with 15 bases spanning the gap. Germline V gives CDR1 MNHEY, CDR2 SMNVEV (reference sequence). There are 16 residues in the CDR3.

The gene calls are TRBV7-2 and TRBJ2-1; a weak D match, TRBD2 (6 bases). Trimming cost V 1 base and J 8 bases, with 9 bases left between them. Germline lookup yields CDR1 SGHTA and CDR2 FQGNSA. This CDR3 region has 13 residues. DNA for the CDR3: TGTGCCAGCAGCTTAGATTGGGGGGATGAGCAGTTCTTC. It specifies CASSLDWGDEQFF.

The chain employs TRBV13 and TRBJ2-3, with TRBD1 matching 7 bases. The CDR3 runs 14 residues. V lost 5 bases, J lost 3 bases, and 5 bases stayed unmatched. Germline CDR1 PRHDT, CDR2 FYEKMQ (reference sequence). CDR3 bases: TGTGCCAGCAGCCAGACAGGGCGGACAGATACGCAGTATTTT. The encoded protein is CASSQTGRTDTQYF.

This clone was counted between two and nine times. This rearrangement joins TRBV9 to TRBJ2-2, with 9 bases matching TRBD1. Trimming took 0 bases from V and 6 from J; bases not matched to a gene: 6. The CDR3 contains 16 residues. Germline values: CDR1 SGDLS, CDR2 YYNGEE. CDR3 sequence: CASSVAGQGWSGELFF. The CDR3 bases are TGTGCCAGCAGCGTAGCGGGACAGGGTTGGTCCGGGGAGCTGTTTTTT.

The gene calls are TRBV5-5 and TRBJ1-5; 12 nucleotides match TRBD1. The trim removed 3 bases at V and 1 base at J, leaving 5 bases unmatched. The CDR3 length is 17 residues. Germline V gives CDR1 SGHKS, CDR2 YYEKEE (reference sequence). The CDR3 DNA reads as TGTGCCAGCAGCTGGGGGACAGGGGGCAGGAGCAATCAGCCCCAGCATTTT. Amino acid sequence: CASSWGTGGRSNQPQHF.

This clone was seen a handful of times. The rearrangement links TRBV3-1 (or the pseudogene TRBV3-2) to TRBJ1-5, with D unresolved. The CDR3 has 16 residues. V lost 2 bases and J 1 base, leaving 12 bases between the germline ends. Germline-derived CDR1 and CDR2 are LGHDT and YNNKEL (reference sequence). The DNA for the CDR3 is TGTGCCAGCAGCCAAACATTCTCGGGGAGCAATCAGCCCCAGCATTTT. The encoded protein is CASSQTFSGSNQPQHF.

V usage is TRBV6-5 and J usage is TRBJ2-7; 12 bases are a match to TRBD2. The germline gives CDR1 MNHEY, CDR2 SVGAGI. J lost 6 bases, V lost 5 bases, and 5 bases had no gene match. The CDR3 extends over 14 amino acids. The CDR3 loop is CASSPGLAGREQYF. CDR3 in DNA: TGTGCCAGCAGTCCGGGACTAGCGGGTCGCGAGCAGTACTTC.